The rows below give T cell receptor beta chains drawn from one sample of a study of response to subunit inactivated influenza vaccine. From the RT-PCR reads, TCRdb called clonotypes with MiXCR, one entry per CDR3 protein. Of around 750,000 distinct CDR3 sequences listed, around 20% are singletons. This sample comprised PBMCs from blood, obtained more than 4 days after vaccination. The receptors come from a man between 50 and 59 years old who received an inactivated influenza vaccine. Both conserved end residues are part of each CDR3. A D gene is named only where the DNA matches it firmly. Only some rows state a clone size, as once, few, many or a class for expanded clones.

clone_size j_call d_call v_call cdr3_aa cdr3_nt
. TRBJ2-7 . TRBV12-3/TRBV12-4 CASSATYYEQYF TGTGCCAGCAGTGCGACATATTACGAGCAGTACTTC
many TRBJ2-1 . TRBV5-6 CASSSDSSNEQFF TGTGCCAGCAGCTCCGACAGCTCGAATGAGCAGTTCTTC
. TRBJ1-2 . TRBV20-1 CRSSDQGDYGYTF TGCAGGTCCTCAGATCAGGGAGACTATGGCTACACCTTC
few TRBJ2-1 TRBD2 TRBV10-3 CAISPLAGERNEQFF TGTGCCATCAGTCCACTAGCGGGAGAGCGTAATGAGCAGTTCTTC
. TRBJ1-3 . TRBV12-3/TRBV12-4 CASSFSRSSGNTIYF TGTGCCAGCAGTTTCTCCAGGAGCTCTGGAAACACCATATATTTT
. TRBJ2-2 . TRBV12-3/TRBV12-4 CASSRRELFF TGTGCCAGCAGTCGCCGGGAGCTGTTTTTT
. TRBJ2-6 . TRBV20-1 CSASSRSGANVLTF TGCAGTGCTAGTAGTCGCTCTGGGGCCAACGTCCTGACTTTC
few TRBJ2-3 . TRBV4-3 CASSLKMGTDTQYF TGCGCCAGCAGCCTTAAGATGGGCACAGATACGCAGTATTTT
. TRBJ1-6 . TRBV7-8 CASSLAHSSYNSPLHF TGTGCCAGCAGCTTAGCGCACAGCTCCTATAATTCACCCCTCCACTTT
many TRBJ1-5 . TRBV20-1 CSARGGVRASNQPQHF TGCAGTGCTAGGGGGGGCGTCCGAGCGAGCAATCAGCCCCAGCATTTT
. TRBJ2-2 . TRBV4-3 CASSQYRVGIGELFF TGCGCCAGCAGCCAATACAGGGTTGGAATCGGGGAGCTGTTTTTT
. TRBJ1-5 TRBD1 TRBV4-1 CASSQVGQGMNQPQHF TGCGCCAGCAGCCAAGTGGGACAGGGAATGAATCAGCCCCAGCATTTT
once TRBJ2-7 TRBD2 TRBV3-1 CASSLGTSFMNEQYF TGTGCCAGCAGCCTAGGGACTAGCTTTATGAACGAGCAGTACTTC
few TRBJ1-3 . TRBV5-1 CASSNEKNRRNTIYF TGCGCCAGCAGCAACGAAAAAAACAGACGAAACACCATATATTTT
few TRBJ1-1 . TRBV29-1 CSVCLSVDTEAFF TGCAGCGTTTGCCTTTCGGTGGACACTGAAGCTTTCTTT
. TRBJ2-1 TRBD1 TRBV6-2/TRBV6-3 CASTTLRDRGYNEQFF TGTGCCAGCACTACCCTCCGGGACAGGGGATACAATGAGCAGTTCTTC
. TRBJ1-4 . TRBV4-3 CASSQVNRINEKLFF TGCGCCAGCAGCCAAGTGAACAGAATTAATGAAAAACTGTTTTTT
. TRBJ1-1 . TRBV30 CAWSVLGMGTEAFF TGTGCCTGGAGTGTACTCGGAATGGGCACTGAAGCTTTCTTT
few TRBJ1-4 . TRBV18 CASSPVSGASVTKLFF TGTGCCAGCTCACCGGTATCAGGGGCTTCGGTAACAAAACTGTTTTTT
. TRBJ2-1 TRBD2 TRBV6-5 CASSYLAGAGDNEQFF TGTGCCAGCAGTTATCTAGCGGGGGCGGGAGACAATGAGCAGTTCTTC
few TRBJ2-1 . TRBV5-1 CASSLDPWNEQFF TGCGCCAGCAGCTTGGACCCCTGGAATGAGCAGTTCTTC
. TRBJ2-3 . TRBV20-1 CCADAVKDTQYF TGCTGTGCTGACGCGGTAAAAGATACGCAGTATTTT
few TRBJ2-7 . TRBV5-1 CASSLKSGVEQYF TGCGCCAGCAGCTTGAAGTCAGGGGTCGAGCAGTACTTC
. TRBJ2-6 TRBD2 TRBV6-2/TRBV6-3 CASSYSLMSSGGSGANVLTF TGTGCCAGCAGTTACTCGTTAATGTCCAGCGGGGGCTCTGGGGCCAACGTCCTGACTTTC
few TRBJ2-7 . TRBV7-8 CASSLDWLVRRTYEQYF TGTGCCAGCAGCTTAGATTGGTTGGTAAGGCGGACTTACGAGCAGTACTTC
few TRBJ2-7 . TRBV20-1 CSAPGSWERPSYEQYF TGCAGTGCTCCAGGTTCGTGGGAGCGGCCCTCCTACGAGCAGTACTTC
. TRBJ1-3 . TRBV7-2 CASSLFMGSGNTIYF TGTGCCAGCAGCTTATTCATGGGCTCTGGAAACACCATATATTTT
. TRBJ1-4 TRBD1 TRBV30 CAWSDRDEKLFF TGTGCCTGGAGCGACAGGGATGAAAAACTGTTTTTT
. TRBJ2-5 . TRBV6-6 CASTTWGAGTQYF TGTGCCAGCACCACCTGGGGGGCGGGGACCCAGTACTTC
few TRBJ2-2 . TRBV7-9 CASSLPRELFF TGTGCCAGCAGCCTTCCCCGGGAGCTGTTTTTT
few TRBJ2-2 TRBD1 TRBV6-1 CASKNEGARGTGELFF TGTGCCAGCAAAAACGAGGGGGCGCGAGGCACCGGGGAGCTGTTTTTT
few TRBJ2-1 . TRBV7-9 CASSLTGGAGTYNEQFF TGTGCCAGCAGCTTAACCGGAGGGGCGGGGACCTACAATGAGCAGTTCTTC
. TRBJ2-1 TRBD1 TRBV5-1 CASSLAGDRDHNEQFF TGCGCCAGCAGCTTGGCCGGGGACAGGGACCACAATGAGCAGTTCTTC
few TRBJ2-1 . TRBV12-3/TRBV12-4 CASSWRTYEQFF TGTGCCAGCAGTTGGCGGACTTATGAGCAGTTCTTC
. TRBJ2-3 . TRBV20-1 CSAERQGTDTQYF TGCAGTGCTGAACGACAGGGCACAGATACGCAGTATTTT
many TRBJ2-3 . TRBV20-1 CSARGAPGGYSTDTQYF TGCAGTGCTAGAGGGGCGCCGGGGGGCTATAGCACAGATACGCAGTATTTT
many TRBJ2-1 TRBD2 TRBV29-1 CSVQRGGGGEQFF TGCAGCGTTCAGCGGGGGGGCGGAGGTGAGCAGTTCTTC
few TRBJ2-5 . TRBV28 CASTSRTQETQYF TGTGCCAGCACATCAAGAACACAAGAGACCCAGTACTTC
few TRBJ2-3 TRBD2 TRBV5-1 CASSAGLVGTDTQYF TGCGCCAGCAGCGCGGGACTAGTGGGCACAGATACGCAGTATTTT
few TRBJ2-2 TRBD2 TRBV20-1 CSAPASGRSGELFF TGCAGTGCTCCGGCTAGCGGGAGATCCGGGGAGCTGTTTTTT
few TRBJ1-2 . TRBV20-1 CSARQAGANYGYTF TGCAGTGCCAGGCAGGCGGGGGCGAATTATGGCTACACCTTC
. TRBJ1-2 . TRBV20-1 CSARIPYGYTF TGCAGTGCTAGAATTCCGTATGGCTACACCTTC
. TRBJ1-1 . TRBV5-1 CASSLASDTEAFF TGCGCCAGCAGCTTGGCCTCGGACACTGAAGCTTTCTTT
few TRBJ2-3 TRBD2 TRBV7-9 CASSSRTSGRKDTQYF TGTGCCAGCAGCTCGAGGACTAGCGGGAGGAAGGATACGCAGTATTTT
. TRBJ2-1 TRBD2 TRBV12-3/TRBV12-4 CASSLTSGRLDNEQFF TGTGCCAGCAGCCTAACTAGCGGGAGGTTGGACAATGAGCAGTTCTTC
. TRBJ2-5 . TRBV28 CASSLSQGKETQYF TGTGCCAGCAGTTTATCACAGGGTAAAGAGACCCAGTACTTC
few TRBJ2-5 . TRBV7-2 CASSGGLRETQYF TGTGCCAGCAGCGGCGGGCTTAGGGAGACCCAGTACTTC
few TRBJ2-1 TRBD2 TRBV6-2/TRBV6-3 CASSYSLAGMNEQFF TGTGCCAGCAGTTACTCGCTAGCGGGGATGAATGAGCAGTTCTTC
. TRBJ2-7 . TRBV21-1 CASSKNARESYEQYF TGTGCCAGCAGCAAAAACGCCAGGGAGTCCTACGAGCAGTACTTC
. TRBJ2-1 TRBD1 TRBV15 CATSKSGTGPYNEQFF TGTGCCACCAGCAAATCCGGGACAGGGCCCTACAATGAGCAGTTCTTC
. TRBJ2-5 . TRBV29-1 CSVEAATQYF TGCAGCGTTGAAGCAGCGACCCAGTACTTC
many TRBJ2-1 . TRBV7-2 CASSWAAREQFF TGTGCCAGCAGCTGGGCAGCGCGTGAGCAGTTCTTC
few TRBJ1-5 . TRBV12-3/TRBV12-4 CASSLATKPQHF TGTGCCAGCAGTTTAGCTACAAAGCCCCAGCATTTT
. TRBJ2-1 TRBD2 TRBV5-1 CASAGGSGTSGYNEQFF TGCGCCAGCGCAGGGGGGTCCGGGACTAGCGGCTACAATGAGCAGTTCTTC
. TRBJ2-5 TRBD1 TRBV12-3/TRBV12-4 CASSFRGGLETQYF TGTGCCAGCAGTTTTAGAGGGGGCCTCGAGACCCAGTACTTC
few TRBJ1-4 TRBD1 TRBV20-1 CSATRQGADEKLFF TGCAGTGCTACCCGACAGGGGGCGGATGAAAAACTGTTTTTT
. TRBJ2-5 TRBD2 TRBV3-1 CASSQDPRPSGIEETQYF TGTGCCAGCAGCCAAGATCCGAGGCCTAGCGGGATAGAAGAGACCCAGTACTTC
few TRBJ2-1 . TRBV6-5 CASRYHSEGNNEQFF TGTGCCAGCAGGTACCATTCCGAAGGGAACAATGAGCAGTTCTTC
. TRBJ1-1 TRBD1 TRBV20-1 CSAREGAAKNTEAFF TGCAGTGCTAGGGAGGGGGCAGCCAAGAACACTGAAGCTTTCTTT